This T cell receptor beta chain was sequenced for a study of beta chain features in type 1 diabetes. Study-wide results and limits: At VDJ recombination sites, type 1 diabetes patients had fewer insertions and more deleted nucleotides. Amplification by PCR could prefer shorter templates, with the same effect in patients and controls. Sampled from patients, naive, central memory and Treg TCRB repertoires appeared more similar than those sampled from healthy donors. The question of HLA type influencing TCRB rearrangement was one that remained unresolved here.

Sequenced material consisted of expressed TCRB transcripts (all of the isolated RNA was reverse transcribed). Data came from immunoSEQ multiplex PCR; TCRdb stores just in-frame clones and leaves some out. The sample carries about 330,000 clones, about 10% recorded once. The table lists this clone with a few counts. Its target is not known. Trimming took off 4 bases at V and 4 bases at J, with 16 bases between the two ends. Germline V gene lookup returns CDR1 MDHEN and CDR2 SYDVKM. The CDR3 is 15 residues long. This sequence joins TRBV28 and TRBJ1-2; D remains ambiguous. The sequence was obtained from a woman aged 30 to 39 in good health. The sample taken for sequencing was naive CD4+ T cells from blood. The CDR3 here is CASSSPTTSGYGYTF. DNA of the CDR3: TGTGCCAGCAGTTCCCCTACCACAAGCGGCTATGGCTACACCTTC.